This T cell receptor delta chain was profiled in a study of gamma-delta T cells after stem cell transplantation. TCRdb ran CATT on the RT-PCR reads. The sample has roughly 3,100 delta-chain clones, less than 25% seen once. This clone was counted only a few times. Sequenced material: gamma-delta T cells. The TCR originated in a human donor. It is not recorded whose cells these are; they may come from a transplant donor.

The CDR3 loop is CALRPFRRERDTDKLIF. The CDR3 coding sequence is TGTGCTCTACGTCCGTTTAGGCGGGAGAGGGACACCGATAAACTCATCTTT. The genes are TRDV1 and TRDJ1; D gene uncertain. V lost 9 bases and J 0 bases, leaving 23 bases between the germline ends. Germline CDR1 reads TSWWSYY; CDR2 reads QGS. This CDR3 has 17 amino acids.